This T cell receptor beta chain was identified in a study of shared clonotypes between healthy human individuals. The CDR3 extends over 16 amino acids. The germline CDR1 and CDR2 sequences are MGHRA and YSYEKL. V lost 1 base and J lost 5; bases outside the gene matches: 8. Study conclusions and caveats: Shared across a handful of donors were 4% to 5% of the naive CD4 clonotypes.

Here immunoSEQ multiplex PCR was the method, and the copy in TCRdb shows in-frame clones only, minus some. The table records roughly 1 million clones, around 74% of them present only once. Comment on this clone: What it binds is not known.

Sequencing was performed on memory CD4+ T cells sorted from blood. The subset here: CD45RA-negative fraction. The V call is TRBV4-1, the J call TRBJ2-7; 10 bases fit TRBD2. This TCR was recovered from a man younger than 35 in good health. The CDR3 loop is CASSQVLAGVKHEQYF. The DNA for the CDR3 is TGCGCCAGCAGCCAAGTGCTAGCGGGAGTTAAGCACGAGCAGTACTTC.